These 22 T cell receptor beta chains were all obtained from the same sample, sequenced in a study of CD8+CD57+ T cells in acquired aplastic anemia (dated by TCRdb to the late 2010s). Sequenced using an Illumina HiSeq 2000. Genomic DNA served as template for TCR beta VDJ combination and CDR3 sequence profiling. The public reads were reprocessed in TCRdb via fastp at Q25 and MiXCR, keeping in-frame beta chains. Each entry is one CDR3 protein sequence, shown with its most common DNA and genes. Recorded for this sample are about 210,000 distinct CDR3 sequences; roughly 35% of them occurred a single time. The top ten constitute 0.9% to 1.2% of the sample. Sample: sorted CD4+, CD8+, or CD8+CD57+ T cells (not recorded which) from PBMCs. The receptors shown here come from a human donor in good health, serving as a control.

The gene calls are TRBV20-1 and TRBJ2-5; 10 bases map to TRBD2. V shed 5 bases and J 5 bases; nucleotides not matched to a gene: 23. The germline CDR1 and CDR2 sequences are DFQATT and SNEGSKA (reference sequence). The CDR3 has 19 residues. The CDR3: CSAENIYLAGALPGETQYF. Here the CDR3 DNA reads TGCAGTGCTGAGAACATCTATCTAGCGGGGGCCCTCCCTGGCGAGACCCAGTACTTC.

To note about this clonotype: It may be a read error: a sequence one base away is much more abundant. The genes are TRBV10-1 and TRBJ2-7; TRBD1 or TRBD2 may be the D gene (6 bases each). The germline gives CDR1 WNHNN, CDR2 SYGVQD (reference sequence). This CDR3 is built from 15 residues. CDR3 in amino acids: CASSSIRRGAVEQYF. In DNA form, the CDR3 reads TGTGCCAGCAGTTCCATTCGGAGGGGGGCGGTCGAGCAGTACTTC.

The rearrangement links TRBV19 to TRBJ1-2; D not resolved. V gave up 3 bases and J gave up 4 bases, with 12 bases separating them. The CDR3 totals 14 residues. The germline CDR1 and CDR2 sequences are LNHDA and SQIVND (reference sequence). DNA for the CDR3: TGTGCCAGTAGTATTGGCAAACTGCGCTATGGCTACACCTTC. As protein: CASSIGKLRYGYTF.

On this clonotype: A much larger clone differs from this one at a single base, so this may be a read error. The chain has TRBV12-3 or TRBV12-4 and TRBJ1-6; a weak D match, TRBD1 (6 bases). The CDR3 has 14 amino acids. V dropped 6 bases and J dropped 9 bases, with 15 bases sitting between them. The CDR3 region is CASRTGRGGSPLHF. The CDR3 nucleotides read TGTGCCAGCAGGACGGGCAGGGGAGGTTCACCCCTCCACTTT.

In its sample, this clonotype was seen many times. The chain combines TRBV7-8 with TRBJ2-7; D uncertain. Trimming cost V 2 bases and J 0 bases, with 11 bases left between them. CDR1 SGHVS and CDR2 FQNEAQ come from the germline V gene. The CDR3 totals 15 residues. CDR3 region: CASSLMYSSSYEQYF. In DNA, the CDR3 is TGTGCCAGCAGCTTAATGTACTCTAGCTCCTACGAGCAGTACTTC.

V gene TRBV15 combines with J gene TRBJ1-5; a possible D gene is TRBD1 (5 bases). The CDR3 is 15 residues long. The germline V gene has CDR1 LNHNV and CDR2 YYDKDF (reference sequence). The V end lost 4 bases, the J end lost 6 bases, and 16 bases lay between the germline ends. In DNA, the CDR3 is TGTGCCACCAGCATGGGACCTAAGGAAGGTCAGCCCCAGCATTTT. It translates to CATSMGPKEGQPQHF.

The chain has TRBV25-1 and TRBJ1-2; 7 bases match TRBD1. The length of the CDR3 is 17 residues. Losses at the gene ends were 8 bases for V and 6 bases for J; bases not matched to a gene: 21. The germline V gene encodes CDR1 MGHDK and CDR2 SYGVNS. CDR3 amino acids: CASSPTGTASPWNGYTF. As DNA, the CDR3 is TGTGCCAGCTCACCGACCGGGACAGCCAGCCCTTGGAATGGCTACACCTTC.

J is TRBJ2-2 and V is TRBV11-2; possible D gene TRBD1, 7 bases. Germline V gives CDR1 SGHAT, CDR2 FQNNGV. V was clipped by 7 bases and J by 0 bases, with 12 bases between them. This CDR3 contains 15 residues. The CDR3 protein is CASKEGQTNTGELFF. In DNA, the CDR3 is TGTGCCAGCAAGGAGGGACAGACGAACACCGGGGAGCTGTTTTTT.

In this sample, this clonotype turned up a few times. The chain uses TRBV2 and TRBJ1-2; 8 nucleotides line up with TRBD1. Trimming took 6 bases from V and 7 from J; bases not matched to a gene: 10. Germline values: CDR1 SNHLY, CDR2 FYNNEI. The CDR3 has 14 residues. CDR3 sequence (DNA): TGTGCCAGCAGCCAAATGGTGGGACAGGCTGGCTACACCTTC. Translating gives CASSQMVGQAGYTF.

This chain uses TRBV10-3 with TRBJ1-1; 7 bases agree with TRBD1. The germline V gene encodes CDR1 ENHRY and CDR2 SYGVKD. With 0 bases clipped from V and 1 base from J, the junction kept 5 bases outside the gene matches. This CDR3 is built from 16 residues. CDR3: CAISESPGGRNTEAFF. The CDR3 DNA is TGTGCCATCAGTGAGTCTCCAGGGGGGAGGAACACTGAAGCTTTCTTT.

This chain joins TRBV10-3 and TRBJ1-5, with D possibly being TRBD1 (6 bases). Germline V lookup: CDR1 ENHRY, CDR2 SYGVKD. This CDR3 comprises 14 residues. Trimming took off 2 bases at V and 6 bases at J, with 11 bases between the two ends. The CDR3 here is CAISEPGGTQPQHF. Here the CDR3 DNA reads TGTGCCATCAGTGAGCCTGGGGGCACTCAGCCCCAGCATTTT.

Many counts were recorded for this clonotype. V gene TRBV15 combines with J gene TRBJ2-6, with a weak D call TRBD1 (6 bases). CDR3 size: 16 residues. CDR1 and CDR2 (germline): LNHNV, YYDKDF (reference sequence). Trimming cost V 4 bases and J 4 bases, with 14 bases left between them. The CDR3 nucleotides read TGTGCCACCAGCACTGGGACAAGTTCCGGGGCCAACGTCCTGACTTTC. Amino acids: CATSTGTSSGANVLTF.

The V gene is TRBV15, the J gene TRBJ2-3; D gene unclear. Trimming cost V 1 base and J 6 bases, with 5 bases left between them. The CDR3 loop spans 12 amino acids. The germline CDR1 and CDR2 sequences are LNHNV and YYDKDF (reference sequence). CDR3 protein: CATSRGSDTQYF. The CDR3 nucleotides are TGTGCCACCAGCAGAGGTTCGGATACGCAGTATTTT. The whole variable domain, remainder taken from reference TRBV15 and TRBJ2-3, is DAMVIQNPRYQVTQFGKPVTLSCSQTLNHNVMYWYQQKSSQAPKLLFHYYDKDFNNEADTPDNFQSRRPNTSFCFLDIRSPGLGDTAMYLCATSRGSDTQYFGPGTRLTVL.

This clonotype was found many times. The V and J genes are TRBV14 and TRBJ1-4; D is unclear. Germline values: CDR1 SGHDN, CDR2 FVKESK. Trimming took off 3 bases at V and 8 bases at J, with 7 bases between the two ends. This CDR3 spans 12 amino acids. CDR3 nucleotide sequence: TGTGCCAGCAGCCAGCTGGACGAAAAACTGTTTTTT. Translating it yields CASSQLDEKLFF.

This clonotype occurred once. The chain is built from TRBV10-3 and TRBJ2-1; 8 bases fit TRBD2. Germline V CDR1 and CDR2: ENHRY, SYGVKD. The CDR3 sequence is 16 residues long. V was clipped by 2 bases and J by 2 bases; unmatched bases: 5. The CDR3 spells CAISERGLAAYNEQFF. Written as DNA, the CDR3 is TGTGCCATCAGTGAGCGTGGACTAGCAGCCTACAATGAGCAGTTCTTC.

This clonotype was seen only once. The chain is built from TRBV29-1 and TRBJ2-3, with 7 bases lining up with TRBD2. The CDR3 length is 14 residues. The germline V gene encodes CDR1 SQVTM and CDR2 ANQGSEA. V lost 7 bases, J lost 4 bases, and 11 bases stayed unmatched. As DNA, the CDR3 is TGCAGCGAGAAAGCGGGACGTGGGGCAGATACGCAGTATTTT. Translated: CSEKAGRGADTQYF.

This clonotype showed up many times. CDR3 in amino acids: CASSLAGSSYNSPLHF. The CDR3 bases are TGCGCCAGCAGCTTGGCGGGGAGCTCCTATAATTCACCCCTCCACTTT. The chain uses TRBV5-1 and TRBJ1-6; no firm D call. V was shortened by 0 bases and J by 0 bases, with 7 bases between the two germline ends. CDR3 length equals 16 residues. The germline V gene encodes CDR1 SGHRS and CDR2 YFSETQ. Full variable domain (missing parts from reference TRBV5-1 and TRBJ1-6): KAGVTQTPRYLIKTRGQQVTLSCSPISGHRSVSWYQQTPGQGLQFLFEYFSETQRNKGNFPGRFSGRQFSNSRSEMNVSTLELGDSALYLCASSLAGSSYNSPLHFGNGTRLTVT.

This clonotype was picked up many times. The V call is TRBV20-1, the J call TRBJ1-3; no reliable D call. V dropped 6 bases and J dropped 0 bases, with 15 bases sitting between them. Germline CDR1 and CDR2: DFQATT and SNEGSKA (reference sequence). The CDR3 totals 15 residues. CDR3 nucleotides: TGCAGTGCGCAAAGAAGGGCTTCCTCTGGAAACACCATATATTTT. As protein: CSAQRRASSGNTIYF.

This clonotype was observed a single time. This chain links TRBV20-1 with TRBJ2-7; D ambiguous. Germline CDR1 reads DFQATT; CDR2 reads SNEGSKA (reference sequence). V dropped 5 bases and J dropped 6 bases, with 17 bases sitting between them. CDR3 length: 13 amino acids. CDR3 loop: CSAPSSSQGEQYF. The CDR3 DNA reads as TGCAGTGCTCCCTCCTCGTCCCAAGGCGAGCAGTACTTC.

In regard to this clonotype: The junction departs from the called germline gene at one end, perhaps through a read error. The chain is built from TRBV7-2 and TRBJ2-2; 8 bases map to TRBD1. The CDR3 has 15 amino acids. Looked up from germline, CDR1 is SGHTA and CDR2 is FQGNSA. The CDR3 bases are TGTGCCAGCAGCTTTCAGGGGGCGAACGCCGGGGAGCTGTTTTTT. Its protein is CASSFQGANAGELFF.

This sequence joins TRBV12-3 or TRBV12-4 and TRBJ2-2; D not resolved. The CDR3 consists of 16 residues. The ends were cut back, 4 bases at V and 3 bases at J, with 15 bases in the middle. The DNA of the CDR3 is TGTGCCAGCAGTTCTAGGTTAAACCCGGACACCGGGGAGCTGTTTTTT. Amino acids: CASSSRLNPDTGELFF.

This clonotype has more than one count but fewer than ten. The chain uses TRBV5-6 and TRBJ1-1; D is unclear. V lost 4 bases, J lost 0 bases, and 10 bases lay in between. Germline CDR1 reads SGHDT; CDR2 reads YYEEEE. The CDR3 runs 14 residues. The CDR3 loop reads CASSTRLMNTEAFF. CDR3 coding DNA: TGTGCCAGCAGCACCCGTTTAATGAACACTGAAGCTTTCTTT.